This TCR beta chain originates from a study of blood T cell repertoires in COVID-19. In the study overall: COVID-19 samples from acute and convalescent phases originated in the United States, Italy and Spain.

Clinical history reported by participants formed the basis on which cohorts were assigned. Symptom resolution, clearance, or two negative PCRs marked donors in Cohort 3 as recovered. The CDR3 length is 14 residues. V lost 4 bases and J lost 2, with 11 bases in between. Looked up from germline, CDR1 is SNHLY and CDR2 is FYNNEI. Original processing methods: Estimation of nucleated cell counts relied on the amplification of reference gene primers. Data came from immunoSEQ multiplex PCR; TCRdb stores just in-frame clones and leaves some out. V, J and clone size derive from that table, while D and trimming were established from the DNA sequence. This table holds some 530,000 clones, roughly nine tenths found once.

The chain employs TRBV2 and TRBJ1-1; weak D call: TRBD1 (5 bases). The sample comprised PBMCs or T cells enriched from blood (not recorded which). The sequence came from an older woman who had recovered from COVID-19. The CDR3 sequence is CASSGVGANTEAFF. As DNA, the CDR3 is TGTGCCAGCAGTGGGGTAGGGGCCAACACTGAAGCTTTCTTT.